The clone carrying this T cell receptor beta chain was observed a handful of times. Its matching antigen is unknown. Libraries for TCRalpha and TCRbeta carried sample barcodes and unique molecular identifiers via 5'RACE. In TCRdb, the 5' RACE reads were re-called with MiXCR into one record per CDR3 protein. The sample contains about 560,000 distinct CDR3 sequences, roughly 20% of which appear only once. These data are taken from a study of T-cell memory formation after mild COVID-19. Overall study context: TCR clustering was largely donor specific. Study results and limitations: Proof of SARS-CoV-2 specificity was absent for the second-wave clones that crested on day 37. The finding that pre-infection memory included some responding clones suggested that cross-reactive memory joined.

V dropped 4 bases and J dropped 2; count of bases not matched to a gene: 7. Germline V CDR1 and CDR2: MNHNY, SVGAGI (reference sequence). This CDR3 contains 15 residues. This TCR came from an adult woman who had mild COVID-19 (a few samples of this study predate the infection). Cell type and time point are not known. Sequenced input: PBMCs or a T cell subset sorted from them (not recorded which). The V and J genes are TRBV6-6 and TRBJ2-5, with TRBD1 matching over 7 bases. CDR3 DNA sequence: TGTGCCAGCAGTTTCGGACAGGACTCACAAGAGACCCAGTACTTC. Protein product: CASSFGQDSQETQYF.